This paragraph covers one T cell receptor beta chain sequence. Its matching antigen is unknown. With a far larger clone one base away, a read error is the likely cause. The CDR3 is 13 residues long. Germline values: CDR1 SGHAT, CDR2 FQNNGV. Trimming pared 5 bases from V and 6 bases from J, leaving 12 bases between. Time point given: newly diagnosed GD, antithyroid drugs for less than 3 months. RNA extracted from PBMCs served as the sequencing template. The data derive from a study of regulatory T cells in long-lasting Graves disease. Study-wide background: Prior antithyroid drug treatment in newly diagnosed Graves' patients lasted under 3 months. Study-level results: Persistent disease preferred TRBV28, TRBJ1-2 and TRBJ2-5. Persistent Graves' patients possessed reduced TCR diversity relative to recently diagnosed ones.

Construction of TCR beta libraries relied on iRepertoire HTBI primers and on Arm-PCR targeting CDR3 regions. MiXCR, run by TCRdb on the multiplex PCR reads, gives a single entry per CDR3 protein. This sample carries roughly 220,000 distinct CDR3 sequences, approximately 16% of them seen once, and the ten largest clones take approximately 20%. The rearrangement uses TRBV11-2 and TRBJ2-3, with D unclear. The specimen comprised peripheral blood mononuclear cells (PBMCs), sampled at new diagnosis, from a patient treated with antithyroid drugs. The TCR comes from a female donor with Graves disease. CDR3 nucleotides: TGTGCCAGCAGCCCAGCGTGGGATGATACGCAGTATTTT. Its translation is CASSPAWDDTQYF.